The rows below give T cell receptor beta chains drawn from one sample of a study of blood T cell repertoires in COVID-19. TCRdb keeps only in-frame clones here, not all; method: immunoSEQ multiplex PCR. The table lists 150,000 to 180,000 clones, about 73% of them singletons. The sequenced sample consisted of peripheral blood. These receptors were obtained from an elderly man with acute or convalescent COVID-19. CDR3s include the opening cysteine and the closing phenylalanine or tryptophan. Each record gives: J gene, V gene, clone size, D gene, CDR3 DNA, CDR3 protein. The D gene is left open where the match is weak. The size of a clone is reported for some rows only, either as once, few or many, or as a class for expanded clones.

TRBJ2-7,TRBV5-1,few,NA,TGCGCCAGCAGCTTGGACAGATACGAGCAGTACTTC,CASSLDRYEQYF
TRBJ2-1,TRBV7-2,NA,TRBD1,TGTGCCAGCAGCTTCGGACAGGGGGTCAACAATGAGCAGTTCTTC,CASSFGQGVNNEQFF
TRBJ1-1,TRBV7-8,NA,TRBD1,TGTGCCAGCAGCCCTACACAGGGGGGGAACACTGAAGCTTTCTTT,CASSPTQGGNTEAFF
TRBJ2-5,TRBV19,NA,TRBD2,TGTGCCAGTACTCCGGGCGGGACTAGCAGGGTTTCGGAGACCCAGTACTTC,CASTPGGTSRVSETQYF
TRBJ2-5,TRBV2,NA,TRBD2,TGTGCCAGCAGTGAAGTCCCTAGCGGGGGAGAGACCCAGTACTTC,CASSEVPSGGETQYF
TRBJ1-2,TRBV5-1,NA,TRBD1,TGCGCCAGCAGCTCATTACCCGGGACAGATGGCTACACCTTC,CASSSLPGTDGYTF
TRBJ1-3,TRBV21-1,NA,NA,TGTGCCAGCAGCGAAAAAAGATGCAGAATGGTAGGGGGAATCGGAAACACCATATATTTT,CASSEKRCRMVGGIGNTIYF
TRBJ1-2,TRBV20-1,NA,TRBD1,TGCAGTGCTAGTCCTAACAGGGGTTATGGCTACACCTTC,CSASPNRGYGYTF
TRBJ1-1,TRBV7-2,few,TRBD1,TGTGCCAGCAGCTTAGATGGACAGGGTAGGGCTTTCTTT,CASSLDGQGRAFF
TRBJ2-3,TRBV6-2/TRBV6-3,NA,TRBD2,TGTGCCAGCAGCGGAGGGACTAGCGGACGCACAGATACGCAGTATTTT,CASSGGTSGRTDTQYF
TRBJ2-3,TRBV19,NA,NA,TGTTCCGCCAGGGGCGTCGGAACAGATACGCAGTATTTT,CSARGVGTDTQYF
TRBJ2-1,TRBV3-1/TRBV3-2,NA,NA,TGTGCCAGCAGCCAAGAGGGGGGACCCTCCGCTCAGCAGTTCTTC,CASSQEGGPSAQQFF
TRBJ2-1,TRBV18,NA,NA,TGTGCCAGCTCACGAACCCGACAGGACAATGAGCAGTTCTTC,CASSRTRQDNEQFF
TRBJ2-5,TRBV18,NA,NA,TGTGCCAGCTCTAGGACAGATCAAGAGACCCAGTACTTC,CASSRTDQETQYF
TRBJ2-7,TRBV21-1,once,NA,TGTGCCAGCAGCAATTCCGGGACTAGAAGGTTTTACGAGCAGTACTTC,CASSNSGTRRFYEQYF
TRBJ1-2,TRBV28,NA,NA,TGTGCCAGCAGTCTCCTCGGGGAGAACTATGGCTACACCTTC,CASSLLGENYGYTF
TRBJ2-5,TRBV6-5,NA,TRBD2,TGTGCCAGCAGTTACTCTCCTAGCGGGGCCCAAGAGACCCAGTACTTC,CASSYSPSGAQETQYF
TRBJ1-3,TRBV5-5,NA,TRBD1,TGTGCCAGCAGCACTGGACAGGGGGCGACTGGAAACACCATATATTTT,CASSTGQGATGNTIYF
TRBJ1-1,TRBV7-9,few,NA,TGTGCCAGCAGCTCTTATGGGGGCCGACGGGACGAAGCTTTCTTT,CASSSYGGRRDEAFF
TRBJ1-1,TRBV24-1,once,NA,TGTGCCACCAGTGACCCTGGGGAGGGCACTGAAGCTTTCTTT,CATSDPGEGTEAFF
TRBJ1-1,TRBV2,few,TRBD1,TGTGCCAGCAGCACAGGGGGCACTGAAGCTTTCTTT,CASSTGGTEAFF
TRBJ2-3,TRBV29-1,NA,TRBD1,TGCAGCGTTGAAGGTCGGACAGGGGGCGAGCAAGATACGCAGTATTTT,CSVEGRTGGEQDTQYF
TRBJ2-5,TRBV2,once,NA,TGTGCCAGCAGTGAATCGGCGGGGGCATGGGAGACCCAGTACTTC,CASSESAGAWETQYF
TRBJ1-1,TRBV3-1/TRBV3-2,NA,TRBD1,TGTGCCAGCAGCGGCCGGGACAGGGTCACTGAAGCTTTCTTT,CASSGRDRVTEAFF
TRBJ2-5,TRBV4-2,NA,TRBD1,TGTGCCAGCAGCCAAGAGGGACAGGGGAAAGGGGAGACCCAGTACTTC,CASSQEGQGKGETQYF
TRBJ2-2,TRBV18,NA,NA,TGTGCCAGCTCTACTGACACCGGGGAGCTGTTTTTT,CASSTDTGELFF
TRBJ1-5,TRBV14,NA,NA,TGTGCCAGTAAGGGGAGGGCCGTTAGCAATCAGCCCCAGCATTTT,CASKGRAVSNQPQHF
TRBJ1-2,TRBV29-1,NA,NA,TGCAGCGCCGGGGAGGGACCTTATGGCTACACCTTC,CSAGEGPYGYTF
TRBJ2-6,TRBV30,NA,NA,TGTGCCGGCGACAATTCTGGGGCCAACGTCCTGACTTTC,CAGDNSGANVLTF
TRBJ2-3,TRBV7-2,once,NA,TGTGCCAGCAGCTTAAGCGGTAGCACAGATACGCAGTATTTT,CASSLSGSTDTQYF
TRBJ1-2,TRBV24-1,once,TRBD1,TGTGCCACCAGTGATGGGACAGGGAACTATGGCTACACCTTC,CATSDGTGNYGYTF
TRBJ2-2,TRBV6-7,NA,TRBD1,TGTGCCATTTCGACCGGGACAGGGAACACCGGGGAGCTGTTTTTT,CAISTGTGNTGELFF
TRBJ2-1,TRBV5-4,NA,TRBD2,TGTGCCAGCAGCGACGGGACTAGCGGGGGGGCCGCTGAGCAGTTCTTC,CASSDGTSGGAAEQFF
TRBJ2-4,TRBV2,NA,TRBD2,TGTGCCAGCAGTGAGCTGGCGGGGGGACTTGGAAACATTCAGTACTTC,CASSELAGGLGNIQYF
TRBJ2-7,TRBV11-2,few,NA,TGTGCCAGCAGCTTCCTCTCCTACGAGCAGTACTTC,CASSFLSYEQYF
TRBJ2-1,TRBV11-2,few,TRBD2,TGTGCCAGCAGCCAGCAGCCGGGGGGTTCCTACAATGAGCAGTTCTTC,CASSQQPGGSYNEQFF
TRBJ1-5,TRBV5-6,NA,NA,TGTGCCAGCAGCTTGGTAACAGGCAATCAGCCCCAGCATTTT,CASSLVTGNQPQHF
TRBJ2-5,TRBV21-1,once,NA,TGTGCCAGCAGCACTGAGGTTTCCCTGGACAGGGGAGATTTGGCACGCTTGTACCAAGAGACCCAGTACTTC,CASSTEVSLDRGDLARLYQETQYF
TRBJ2-1,TRBV28,NA,NA,TGTGCCAGCAGTTCCACGGGGGAAAAATACAATGAGCAGTTCTTC,CASSSTGEKYNEQFF
TRBJ1-1,TRBV19,few,NA,TGTGCCAGTAGTATCTACACTGAAGCTTTCTTT,CASSIYTEAFF
TRBJ2-7,TRBV27,NA,TRBD2,TGTGCCAGCAGTTTACGGGGAGGGAACTACGAGCAGTACTTC,CASSLRGGNYEQYF
TRBJ1-3,TRBV7-2,NA,TRBD1,TGTGCCAGCAGCGTAGACAGGGAGGGTGGAAACACCATATATTTT,CASSVDREGGNTIYF